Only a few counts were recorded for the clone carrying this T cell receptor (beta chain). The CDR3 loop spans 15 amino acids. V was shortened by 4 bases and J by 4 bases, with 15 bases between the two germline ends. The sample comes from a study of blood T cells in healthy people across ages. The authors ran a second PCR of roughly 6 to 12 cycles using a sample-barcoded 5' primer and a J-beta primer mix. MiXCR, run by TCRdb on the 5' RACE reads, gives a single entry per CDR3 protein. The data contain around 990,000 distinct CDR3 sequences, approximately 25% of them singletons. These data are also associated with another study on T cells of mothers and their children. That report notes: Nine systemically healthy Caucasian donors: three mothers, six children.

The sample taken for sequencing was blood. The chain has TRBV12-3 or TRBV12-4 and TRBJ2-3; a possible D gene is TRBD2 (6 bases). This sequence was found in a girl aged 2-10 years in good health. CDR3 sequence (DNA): TGTGCCAGCAGTTCCAGACTAGACTCCCCAGATACGCAGTATTTT. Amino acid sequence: CASSSRLDSPDTQYF.